The present T cell receptor beta chain was sequenced within a study of response to subunit inactivated influenza vaccine. Trimming took off 4 bases at V and 2 bases at J, with 12 bases between the two ends. The length of the CDR3 is 15 residues. CDR1 is KGHDR and CDR2 is SFDVKD in the germline V gene. TCRdb ran MiXCR on the RT-PCR reads and lists one entry per CDR3 protein. The repertoire consists of fewer than 250,000 distinct CDR3 sequences, with approximately 15% occurring once and the leading ten covering about 26%. This clonotype originated in a man aged 50 to 59 who received an inactivated influenza vaccine. The sample in question was CD8+ T cells sorted from PBMCs, obtained roughly 5 days after vaccination. The gene calls are TRBV24-1 and TRBJ2-3; D perhaps matches TRBD2 (5 bases). CDR3: CATSDYGISTDTQYF. CDR3 DNA: TGTGCCACCAGTGACTACGGGATTTCCACAGATACGCAGTATTTT.